Listed below are T cell receptor beta chains from one sample, sequenced in a study of cytomegalovirus exposure and HLA in healthy donors. Measured with immunoSEQ multiplex PCR; TCRdb has only the in-frame clones, and not every one. The sample holds around 69,000 clones, 96% seen once. Material: PBMCs. The receptor source for this set is a woman younger than 35 in good health and CMV-seropositive. Both conserved end residues are part of each CDR3. The D gene is left open where the match is weak. Clone size is given for some rows only: seen once, a few or many times, or a class if the clone is expanded.

V	size	D	J	length	DNA	CDR3
TRBV11-2	-	-	TRBJ1-2	15	TGTGCCAGCAGCCTCGGGGGAGGCGCTCTACGTGGCTACACCTTC	CASSLGGGALRGYTF
TRBV2	-	-	TRBJ2-3	11	TGTGCCAGCAGTGAGCCTAGCTCTAACCTATTT	CASSEPSSNLF
TRBV6-5	once	TRBD1	TRBJ1-1	14	TGTGCCAGCAGTTGGGGACAGGGATCCACTGAAGCTTTCTTT	CASSWGQGSTEAFF
TRBV14	-	-	TRBJ2-1	14	TGTGCCAGCAGCCCCCCGGGACTTTATGGTGAGCAGTTCTTC	CASSPPGLYGEQFF
TRBV6-5	-	-	TRBJ2-6	15	TGTGCCAGCAGGCGGGGCCATTCTGCGGCCAACGTCCTGACTTTC	CASRRGHSAANVLTF
TRBV19	-	-	TRBJ1-2	15	TGTGCCAGTAACGATCCAGGGCTTATGAAATATGGCTACACCTTC	CASNDPGLMKYGYTF
TRBV28	-	-	TRBJ2-3	14	TGTGCCAGCAATCTGGCGGGCGTCACAGATACGCAGTATTTT	CASNLAGVTDTQYF
TRBV9	-	-	TRBJ2-1	12	TGTGCCAGCAGCGCAGGGTGGCGGGAGCAGTTCTTC	CASSAGWREQFF
TRBV19	-	TRBD1	TRBJ1-2	15	TGTGCCAGTAAAAGGCCGGGACAGGGGACCTATGGCTACACCTTC	CASKRPGQGTYGYTF
TRBV14	-	-	TRBJ2-1	17	TGTGCCAGCAGCCAAACTAGGGACTCACTAAGGTGGAATGAGCAGTTCTTC	CASSQTRDSLRWNEQFF
TRBV28	-	-	TRBJ2-3	13	TGTGCCAGCAGTCCCCAAGCCACAGATACGCAGTATTTT	CASSPQATDTQYF
TRBV9	-	TRBD1	TRBJ2-7	14	TGTGCCAGCAGCGTAGAGGAGACAGGGACCGAGCAGTACTTC	CASSVEETGTEQYF
TRBV6-4	-	TRBD2	TRBJ2-3	14	TGTGCCAGCAGTGACACTAGCGGGACAGATACGCAGTATTTT	CASSDTSGTDTQYF
TRBV5-6	-	-	TRBJ1-1	16	TGTGCCAGCAGCTTACTTAAGACTGGGGCGAACACTGAAGCTTTCTTT	CASSLLKTGANTEAFF
TRBV18	-	TRBD1	TRBJ2-7	14	TGTGCCAGCTCACCAGGACAGGACGTCTACGAGCAGTACTTC	CASSPGQDVYEQYF
TRBV5-1	-	-	TRBJ1-2	13	TGCGCCAGCAGCTTGGCCGGGGAACAGGGCTACACCTTC	CASSLAGEQGYTF
TRBV5-6	-	-	TRBJ2-7	15	TGTGCCAGCAGCTTGAATTTTGGCAGGGCCGACGAGCAGTACTTC	CASSLNFGRADEQYF
TRBV4-1	once	TRBD2	TRBJ2-1	16	TGCGCCAGCAGCCAAGATGGCGGGGGTACCCACAATGAGCAGTTCTTC	CASSQDGGGTHNEQFF
TRBV10-2	-	-	TRBJ1-1	12	TGCGCCAGCAGAGGGGGAGGGACTGAAGCTTTCTTT	CASRGGGTEAFF
TRBV6-1	-	TRBD2	TRBJ2-1	16	TGTGCCAGCAGTGTCCGCGGGACTAGCTCCTACAATGAGCAGTTCTTC	CASSVRGTSSYNEQFF
TRBV11-2	-	TRBD2	TRBJ2-1	19	TGTGCCAGCAGCTTACAGGCCGGGACTAGCGGGAGCTCCTACAATGAGCAGTTCTTC	CASSLQAGTSGSSYNEQFF
TRBV30	-	TRBD1	TRBJ1-5	15	TGTGCCTGGATTGGTCGGCAGGGGGCAAGACAGCCCCAGCATTTT	CAWIGRQGARQPQHF
TRBV11-1	few	-	TRBJ2-2	13	TGTGCCAGCACCGAAAAGAGGGCCGGGGAGCTGTTTTTT	CASTEKRAGELFF
TRBV10-3	-	-	TRBJ2-2	15	TGTGCCATCAGGCTTCTGGGTGGAGGCACCGGGGAGCTGTTTTTT	CAIRLLGGGTGELFF
TRBV4-1	once	-	TRBJ2-3	14	TGCGCCAGCAGCCAAGAACTTTTCACAGATACGCAGTATTTT	CASSQELFTDTQYF
TRBV6-5	-	-	TRBJ2-3	14	TGTGCCAGCAGTTATTCCCAGGGTTCAGATACGCAGTATTTT	CASSYSQGSDTQYF
TRBV5-1	-	-	TRBJ1-1	14	TGCGCCAGCAGCGGGGGGGCGCGGGGCACTGAAGCTTTCTTT	CASSGGARGTEAFF
TRBV30	-	TRBD2	TRBJ2-7	14	TGTGCCTGGAGTGTGAATAGCGGGAGGCACGAGCAGTACTTC	CAWSVNSGRHEQYF
TRBV19	-	-	TRBJ2-1	13	TGTGCCAGTAAGGACAGAGGATTCAATGAGCAGTTCTTC	CASKDRGFNEQFF
TRBV6-1	-	TRBD1	TRBJ2-1	13	TGTGCCAGCAACCCTTTGACAGGGACCGAGCAGTTCTTC	CASNPLTGTEQFF
TRBV5-1	-	TRBD2	TRBJ2-1	15	TGCGCCAGCAGCAGAACAGGGCGGGGGGTCAATGAGCAGTTCTTC	CASSRTGRGVNEQFF
TRBV15	-	TRBD1	TRBJ2-7	15	TGTGCCACCAGGAAGGATAGGACAGGGGCCGGGGAGCAGTACTTC	CATRKDRTGAGEQYF
TRBV7-2	-	-	TRBJ2-7	15	TGTGCCAGCAGCTTAGCTGGGGGGAGCTCCTACGAGCAGTACTTC	CASSLAGGSSYEQYF
TRBV2	-	-	TRBJ2-7	12	TGTGCCAGCACTTGGAGCTCCTACGAGCAGTACTTC	CASTWSSYEQYF
TRBV20-1	-	-	TRBJ2-7	11	TGCAGTGCTAGGACTAGCTACGAGCAGTACTTC	CSARTSYEQYF
TRBV4-2	-	-	TRBJ2-7	15	TGTGCCAGCAGCCAAGCGAGGGGACACTCATACGAGCAGTACTTC	CASSQARGHSYEQYF
TRBV5-6	-	TRBD2	TRBJ2-1	17	TGTGCCAGCAGCTCGGGACTAGCGGGAGGTTGGGGTGATGAGCAGTTCTTC	CASSSGLAGGWGDEQFF
TRBV28	-	-	TRBJ2-5	16	TGTGCCAGCACTTATTTTCGACCGGGAACAGAAGAGACCCAGTACTTC	CASTYFRPGTEETQYF
TRBV11-3	-	TRBD1	TRBJ2-1	14	TGTGCCAGCAGCCGAGGACAGGGCAACAATGAGCAGTTCTTC	CASSRGQGNNEQFF
TRBV7-6	-	-	TRBJ2-1	12	TGTGCCAGCAGCCTCGAGTCGGATGAGCAGTTCTTC	CASSLESDEQFF
TRBV30	-	TRBD1	TRBJ2-1	13	TGTGCCTGGAGGACAGGGGGGTGGAATGAGCAGTTCTTC	CAWRTGGWNEQFF
TRBV28	-	TRBD2	TRBJ2-1	14	TGTGCCAGCAGCTTAGCGGGAGAGGCAAATGAGCAGTTCTTC	CASSLAGEANEQFF
TRBV19	-	TRBD2	TRBJ2-1	14	TGTGCCAGTAGTATACTAGCGGGTATCAATGAGCAGTTCTTC	CASSILAGINEQFF
TRBV5-1	-	TRBD2	TRBJ2-1	17	TGCGCCAGCAGCTTGGGGTTAGCGGGAGGGCCTAGGAATGAGCAGTTCTTC	CASSLGLAGGPRNEQFF
TRBV28	-	TRBD2	TRBJ2-1	16	TGTGCCAGCAGTTTGGGGCGGGAGTATATGTACAATGAGCAGTTCTTC	CASSLGREYMYNEQFF
TRBV15	-	-	TRBJ2-4	17	TGTGCCACCAGCAGAGATAGAACGATGGTAGCCAAAAACATTCAGTACTTC	CATSRDRTMVAKNIQYF
TRBV30	-	-	TRBJ2-2	13	TGTGCCTGGGGGGGACAGAACACCGGGGAGCTGTTTTTT	CAWGGQNTGELFF
TRBV18	once	TRBD2	TRBJ2-1	14	TGTGCCAGCTCACCTAGGACTAGCTTGAATGAGCAGTTCTTC	CASSPRTSLNEQFF
TRBV19	once	TRBD1	TRBJ2-1	14	TGTGCCAGTAGCCCGGGACAGGGGGGGGACGAGCAGTTCTTC	CASSPGQGGDEQFF